The source of this T cell receptor (beta chain) is a study of blood T cell repertoires in COVID-19. Study as a whole: The United States, Italy and Spain provided the acute and convalescent COVID-19 samples.

The Seattle patients joined while their infection was active and were tracked longitudinally afterward. Sequenced by immunoSEQ multiplex PCR; TCRdb stores in-frame clones only, minus some. The table shows under 300,000 clones, with 80% to 95% occurring only once. Deletions cut 0 bases from V and 2 bases from J, with 11 bases between. This CDR3 contains 15 residues. CDR1 is SGHRS, CDR2 YFSETQ, per germline. This sequence originates from a young man with COVID-19, enrolled during active disease. This chain connects TRBV5-1 to TRBJ1-2; D is possibly TRBD1 (6 bases). The sample consisted of peripheral blood. CDR3 protein: CASSLAVGQNYGYTF. CDR3 in DNA: TGCGCCAGCAGCTTGGCCGTAGGACAGAACTATGGCTACACCTTC.